The entry below describes one T cell receptor (beta chain). With a much larger clone just one base away, this may be a read error. The record originates from a study of T cells after yellow fever vaccination. The CDR3 spans 13 residues. Per the germline V gene, CDR1 is LGHNA and CDR2 is YSLEER. TCRdb re-analysed the 5' RACE reads in MiXCR, keeping a single row per CDR3 protein. The sample gives over 100,000 distinct CDR3 sequences, around 8.6% of which show up once; 25% is in the top ten. The clonotype comes from a man younger than 40 who received the YFV17D yellow fever vaccine. This chain joins TRBV4-3 and TRBJ2-5, with D perhaps TRBD1 (6 bases). Sequencing was performed on CD8+ T cells sorted from PBMCs, taken 45 days after the yellow fever booster vaccination. CDR3 bases: TGCGCCAGCAGCGCAGGGGATTTGGAGACCCTGTACTTC. Encoded protein: CASSAGDLETLYF.